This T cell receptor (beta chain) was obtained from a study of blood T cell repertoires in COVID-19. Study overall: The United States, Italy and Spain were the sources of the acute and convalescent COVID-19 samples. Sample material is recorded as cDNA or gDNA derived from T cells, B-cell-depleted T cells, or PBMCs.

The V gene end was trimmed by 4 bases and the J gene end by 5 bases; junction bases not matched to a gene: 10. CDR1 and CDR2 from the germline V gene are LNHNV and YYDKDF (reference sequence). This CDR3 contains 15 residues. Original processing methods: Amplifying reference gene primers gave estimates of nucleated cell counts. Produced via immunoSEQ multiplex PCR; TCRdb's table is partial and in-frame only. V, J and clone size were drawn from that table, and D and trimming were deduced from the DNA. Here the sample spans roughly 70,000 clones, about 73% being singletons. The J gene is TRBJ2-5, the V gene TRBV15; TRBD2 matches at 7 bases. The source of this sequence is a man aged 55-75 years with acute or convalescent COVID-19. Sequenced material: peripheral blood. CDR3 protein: CATSKSGTGGETQYF. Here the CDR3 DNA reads TGTGCCACCAGCAAATCCGGGACCGGGGGGGAGACCCAGTACTTC. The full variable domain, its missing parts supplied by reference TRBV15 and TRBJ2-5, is DAMVIQNPRYQVTQFGKPVTLSCSQTLNHNVMYWYQQKSSQAPKLLFHYYDKDFNNEADTPDNFQSRRPNTSFCFLDIRSPGLGDTAMYLCATSKSGTGGETQYFGPGTRLLVL.